Reported below is one TCR beta chain. This clone came up a few times. Its antigen specificity is not known. Because the CDR3 is missing its conserved closing phenylalanine or tryptophan, this is likely a read error. Patients with a history of autoimmune disease or receiving systemic immunosuppression were excluded from the trial. Peripheral blood for TCR sequencing was drawn from every dose cohort at baseline, at cycle 4 day 1 and at cycle 7 day 1. The samples were drawn from a first-in-human, open-label, multicenter phase I dose-escalation trial of ivuxolimab. Adults with locally advanced or metastatic melanoma, renal cell carcinoma, hepatocellular carcinoma or head and neck squamous cell carcinoma were enrolled in the trial. Before TCR sequencing, CD4+ T cells and CD8+ T cells were sorted from peripheral blood as separate populations. This entry is derived from a study of OX40 agonist ivuxolimab in advanced cancers. For the wider study: Ivuxolimab was an agonistic, fully human IgG2 monoclonal antibody directed against OX40 (CD134), a costimulatory receptor. Patients were allowed to have had prior anti-PD-1, anti-PD-L1 or anti-CTLA-4 therapy, and around two fifths of the dose-escalation patients had been treated with checkpoint inhibitors. Of the approximately 50 dose-escalation patients, hepatocellular carcinoma was present in around 20, melanoma in some 15, renal cell carcinoma in 9 and head and neck cancer in 9. A male proportion of around 80% and a mean age of 60 years, ranging from about 20 to 79, were recorded for the dose-escalation cohort. Intravenous ivuxolimab was administered to patients every 2 weeks at six dose levels: 0.01, 0.1, 0.3, 1.5, 3 and 10 mg/kg. Partial responses occurred in three dose-escalation patients, of whom one had hepatocellular carcinoma and two had cutaneous melanoma. The paper covers the monotherapy dose-escalation part of the phase I ivuxolimab trial, which included N ≈ 57 patients. Peripheral TCRbeta sequencing aimed to test whether ivuxolimab altered TCR sequence diversity and caused clonal T-cell expansion. The investigation overall reported the following: The antigen specificity of the clonally expanded peripheral T cells was not determined. In partial responders in the 0.1-3.0 mg/kg groups, normalized peripheral clonal expansion was found to be among the lowest, especially among CD8+ T cells. Low levels of normalized T-cell clonal expansion were also shown by some nonresponding patients. At doses of 0.1 to 3.0 mg/kg, clonal expansion of both CD4+ and CD8+ T cells in blood was seen between baseline and week 6. On average, CD8+ T cells showed more expanded clones than CD4+ T cells after ivuxolimab.

At the junction V is shortened by 2 bases and J by 9 bases, with 14 bases in between. From the germline V gene, CDR1 is SNHLY and CDR2 is FYNNEI. The CDR3 region is 15 residues in length, termini included. The sequence is cut down to CDR3 DNA, 45 bases in frame from base 1. To sequence the TCRbeta CDR3 region, genomic DNA was isolated from the sorted cells. The immunoSEQ Assay was used for sequencing of TCRbeta CDR3 regions. This immuneACCESS table, as held by TCRdb, lists in-frame sequences with V and J called but not all clones. Of the missing ones, under half trace to an unresolved V gene in checked studies; the others have no known cause. For this sample the table gives 60,000 or so clones, of which around 87% were detected only once. The ten largest clones capture about 12% of the sample.

Specimen: CD4+ or CD8+ T cells sorted from blood, collected in a trial of the OX40 agonist ivuxolimab. The rearranged chain carries TRBV2 and TRBJ1-6, with the D gene not clear enough to name. The source of this sequence is an adult with an advanced solid tumor such as melanoma, head and neck, liver or kidney cancer. The CDR3 region has the sequence CASSENFGLSSPLHL. The DNA sequence is given as TGTGCCAGCAGTGAAAATTTTGGGTTAAGTTCACCCCTCCACCTT.